The present T cell receptor (beta chain) was sequenced within a study of T cells after yellow fever vaccination. The overall study: Low-cell-number fractions underwent preparation using SMART-Seq v4 Ultra Low Input. Study conclusions and caveats: Reappearance after the booster was seen for most primary-vaccination clones, at 95% to 97% CD4 and roughly 90% CD8. Repertoires obtained by FACS sorting could include abundant clonotypes that entered as contaminants from the bulk population.

One entry per CDR3 protein results from TCRdb running MiXCR on the 5' RACE reads. The data contain 620,000 or so distinct CDR3 sequences, 10% to 15% of them singletons. This clonotype was found a few times. Its cognate antigen is unknown. Trimming cost V 2 bases and J 0 bases, with 2 bases left between them. The CDR3 is made up of 14 amino acids. The sequencing used PBMCs, collected on the day of the yellow fever booster vaccination. The clonotype was recovered from a man younger than 40 who received the YFV17D yellow fever vaccine. The rearrangement joins TRBV12-3 or TRBV12-4 to TRBJ1-6; the D is unclear. The CDR3 loop is CASSLHSYNSPLHF. In DNA form, the CDR3 reads TGTGCCAGCAGTTTACACTCCTATAATTCACCCCTCCACTTT.